Below are 28 T cell receptor beta chains sequenced from a single sample in a study of T cell repertoires in cytomegalovirus infection. Their antigen targets remain unknown. TCRdb processed the reads anew with MiXCR; each CDR3 protein has one entry. The sample has a few hundred thousand distinct CDR3 sequences, 40% seen once. This specimen was cultured PBMCs, taken from culture after CMV antigen stimulation. Every receptor here comes from a human donor in good health (CMV status not recorded). Some clones in this sample may be carry-over from other donors' samples.

CDR3 sequence reads: CASSFGDRDISEQYF. Written as DNA, the CDR3 is TGTGCCAGCAGTTTTGGGGACAGGGATATTAGCGAGCAGTACTTC. This chain joins TRBV12-3 or TRBV12-4 and TRBJ2-7, with 9 bases identical to TRBD1. CDR3 length: 15 amino acids. After removal of 3 bases from V and 6 bases from J, the junction contained 9 bases not matched to a gene.

This clonotype was counted ten times or more. The chain recombines TRBV20-1 with TRBJ1-4; possible D gene TRBD1, 6 bases. The CDR3 runs to 12 residues. V was clipped by 4 bases and J by 5 bases, with 8 bases between them. Germline CDR1 DFQATT, CDR2 SNEGSKA (reference sequence). The CDR3 reads CSANGQNEKLFF. CDR3 coding DNA: TGCAGTGCTAATGGACAGAATGAAAAACTGTTTTTT.

In this sample, this clonotype turned up a few times. The rearrangement links TRBV7-6 to TRBJ1-3, with D unclear. The CDR3 totals 16 residues. The germline gives CDR1 SGHVS, CDR2 FNYEAQ. Deletions cut 5 bases from V and 0 bases from J, with 14 bases between. The CDR3 DNA follows: TGTGCCAGCAGCCCGAGGACCGGGTTCTCTGGAAACACCATATATTTT. As protein: CASSPRTGFSGNTIYF.

This chain uses TRBV28 with TRBJ2-5, with 8 bases matching TRBD2. The ends lost 5 bases at V and 4 bases at J; junction bases unmatched: 12. The CDR3 runs to 16 residues. Germline CDR1 is MDHEN and CDR2 is SYDVKM. The CDR3 is CASSTDSRGGRETQYF. Written as DNA, the CDR3 is TGTGCCAGCAGTACCGATAGTCGGGGGGGGCGAGAGACCCAGTACTTC. Full variable domain (remainder filled in from reference TRBV28 and TRBJ2-5): DVKVTQSSRYLVKRTGEKVFLECVQDMDHENMFWYRQDPGLGLRLIYFSYDVKMKEKGDIPEGYSVSREKKERFSLILESASTNQTSMYLCASSTDSRGGRETQYFGPGTRLLVL.

This rearrangement joins TRBV5-1 to TRBJ1-5, with D possibly TRBD1 on 5 matching bases. CDR3 length: 16 amino acids. Germline CDR1 and CDR2: SGHRS and YFSETQ. V was shortened by 4 bases and J by 4 bases, with 18 bases between the two germline ends. CDR3: CASSPTWGVANQPQHF. The CDR3 DNA reads TGCGCCAGCAGCCCCACTTGGGGGGTGGCAAATCAGCCCCAGCATTTT.

The rearrangement uses TRBV6-6 and TRBJ2-7, with D tentatively TRBD2 (5 bases). Trimming removed 8 bases at V and 0 bases at J, with 11 bases between. The CDR3 runs to 13 residues. The germline gives CDR1 MNHNY, CDR2 SVGAGI (reference sequence). CDR3 loop: CASAETSSYEQYF. DNA of the CDR3: TGTGCCAGCGCTGAAACTAGCTCCTACGAGCAGTACTTC.

This sequence joins TRBV5-5 and TRBJ1-5, with D hard to call. CDR1 is SGHKS, CDR2 YYEKEE, per germline (reference sequence). The V and J ends lost 0 bases and 3 bases respectively, with 7 bases between them. There are 14 residues in the CDR3. CDR3 DNA: TGTGCCAGCAGCTTGGGTCCTTACAATCAGCCCCAGCATTTT. Encoded protein: CASSLGPYNQPQHF.

The rearrangement joins TRBV7-2 to TRBJ1-1, with 8 positions matching TRBD1. With V trimmed by 5 bases and J by 7 bases, 9 bases remained unmatched. Germline V gene data show CDR1 as SGHTA and CDR2 as FQGNSA. The CDR3 sequence is 14 residues long. This chain's CDR3 is CASSPSSGQGEAFF. CDR3 DNA sequence: TGTGCCAGCAGCCCCAGCTCCGGACAGGGTGAAGCTTTCTTT.

This chain joins TRBV29-1 and TRBJ1-3; D call uncertain. CDR1 and CDR2 (germline): SQVTM, ANQGSEA. The CDR3 runs 14 residues. Trimming took 3 bases from V and 3 from J, leaving 12 bases between them. CDR3 region: CSVDAFIGGNTIYF. CDR3 DNA: TGCAGCGTTGACGCCTTCATAGGTGGAAACACCATATATTTT.

The chain carries TRBV25-1 and TRBJ1-2; 11 bases are shared with TRBD1. V shed 1 base and J 6 bases; nucleotides not matched to a gene: 4. Germline CDR1 is MGHDK and CDR2 is SYGVNS. The CDR3 length is 15 residues. The CDR3 protein is CASSESGTGGNGYTF. The CDR3 DNA sequence: TGTGCCAGCAGTGAATCCGGGACAGGGGGTAATGGCTACACCTTC.

This clonotype was counted ten times or more. J is TRBJ1-1 and V is TRBV7-2, with 8 bases lining up with TRBD1. This CDR3 comprises 14 residues. With V trimmed by 5 bases and J by 4 bases, 6 bases remained unmatched. Germline values: CDR1 SGHTA, CDR2 FQGNSA. CDR3 sequence: CASSKDRAGTEAFF. Here the CDR3 DNA reads TGTGCCAGCAGCAAGGACAGGGCCGGCACTGAAGCTTTCTTT. Looking up the rest from reference TRBV7-2 and TRBJ1-1 gives the full variable domain: GAGVSQSPSNKVTEKGKDVELRCDPISGHTALYWYRQSLGQGLEFLIYFQGNSAPDKSGLPSDRFSAERTGGSVSTLTIQRTQQEDSAVYLCASSKDRAGTEAFFGQGTRLTVV.

V and J are TRBV10-3 and TRBJ2-7; D not resolved. Deletions cut 0 bases from V and 1 base from J, with 7 bases between. Germline V lookup: CDR1 ENHRY, CDR2 SYGVKD. CDR3 length equals 14 residues. The CDR3 spells CAISESTKSYEQYF. In DNA form, the CDR3 reads TGTGCCATCAGTGAGTCGACCAAGTCCTACGAGCAGTACTTC.

This clonotype has only a few counts. The chain is built from TRBV12-5 and TRBJ2-7; 10 bases agree with TRBD1. Germline lookup yields CDR1 LGHNT and CDR2 FRNRAP. The V segment lost 4 bases and the J segment 3 bases; nucleotides outside the gene matches: 12. The length of the CDR3 is 17 residues. The CDR3 spells CASGSFGSGTGDYEQYF. The CDR3, as DNA: TGTGCTAGTGGTTCGTTCGGCTCCGGGACAGGGGACTACGAGCAGTACTTC.

The chain carries TRBV7-6 and TRBJ2-5, with a weak D call TRBD2 (7 bases). Germline-derived CDR1 and CDR2 are SGHVS and FNYEAQ. V was cut by 1 base and J by 5 bases, with 14 bases left in between. The CDR3 has 15 residues. The CDR3 DNA follows: TGTGCCAGCAGCTTAGTACGGGGGGCGGGGGAGACCCAGTACTTC. This sequence encodes CASSLVRGAGETQYF.

This clonotype has a single count. V and J are TRBV15 and TRBJ2-7; TRBD2 might be the D (7 bases). CDR1 is LNHNV and CDR2 is YYDKDF in the germline V gene (reference sequence). V lost 1 base and J 2 bases, leaving 15 bases between the germline ends. This CDR3 is built from 16 residues. CDR3 nucleotide sequence: TGTGCCACCAGCAGAGCCGGGGGGACACTTGCCTACGAGCAGTACTTC. This codes for CATSRAGGTLAYEQYF.

This clonotype was observed a few times. The chain joins TRBV7-9 to TRBJ1-2; D is undetermined. The CDR3 covers 12 residues. CDR1 and CDR2 (germline): SEHNR, FQNEAQ (reference sequence). Trimming shortened V by 3 bases and J by 1 base, and 3 bases separated the two germline ends. CDR3 coding DNA: TGTGCCAGCAGCTTGATTAACTATGGCTACACCTTC. The encoded protein is CASSLINYGYTF.

This clonotype was counted only a few times. This chain joins TRBV7-6 and TRBJ1-2; no reliable D call. The CDR3 has 12 amino acids. Germline V gene sequence: CDR1 SGHVS, CDR2 FNYEAQ. V gave up 3 bases and J gave up 7 bases, with 9 bases separating them. The CDR3 is CASSLNKRGYTF. The CDR3 DNA reads as TGTGCCAGCAGCTTGAATAAGCGTGGCTACACCTTC.

This clonotype was recorded a few times. The chain joins TRBV6-2 or TRBV6-3 to TRBJ2-1; possible D gene TRBD2, 5 bases. The CDR3 spans 15 residues. Trimming took off 2 bases at V and 5 bases at J, with 13 bases between the two ends. Per the germline V gene, CDR1 is MNHEY and CDR2 is SVGEGT. The CDR3 loop is CASSYVSSPNNEQFF. As DNA, the CDR3 is TGTGCCAGCAGTTACGTGTCTAGCCCCAACAATGAGCAGTTCTTC.

This clonotype was seen a handful of times. The V gene is TRBV18, the J gene TRBJ1-3, with unresolved D. The germline V and J ends were trimmed by 1 base and 9 bases, with 10 bases remaining between them. Germline values: CDR1 KGHSH, CDR2 LQKENI. The length of the CDR3 is 13 residues. The CDR3 loop reads CASSPLEGRTIYF. In nucleotides, the CDR3 is TGTGCCAGCTCACCACTGGAGGGCCGCACCATATATTTT.

In this sample, this clonotype turned up a few times. The V gene is TRBV4-1, the J gene TRBJ2-7; 11 bases fit TRBD2. Germline values: CDR1 MGHRA, CDR2 YSYEKL. V shed 5 bases, J shed 3 bases, and the junction held 21 bases outside the gene matches. CDR3 length: 20 residues. As DNA, the CDR3 is TGCGCCAGCAGCTATTTGCCGACTACTCCGGGACTAGCGGCACTCTACGAGCAGTACTTC. It specifies CASSYLPTTPGLAALYEQYF.

This clonotype appeared a few times. The chain joins TRBV9 to TRBJ2-1; D not certain. There are 13 residues in the CDR3. The V and J ends lost 6 bases and 9 bases respectively, with 16 bases between them. Germline loops: CDR1 SGDLS, CDR2 YYNGEE. CDR3 bases: TGTGCCAGCACTTGGGTAGATCGTGGTGAGCAGTTCTTC. Translation gives CASTWVDRGEQFF.

This clonotype was seen only a few times. The chain has TRBV7-6 and TRBJ2-7; D remains ambiguous. Germline V gives CDR1 SGHVS, CDR2 FNYEAQ. This CDR3 contains 14 residues. V dropped 0 bases and J dropped 5 bases, with 11 bases sitting between them. CDR3 bases: TGTGCCAGCAGCTTAGCGCGGCAGGCCCACGAGCAGTACTTC. It specifies CASSLARQAHEQYF.

This rearrangement joins TRBV20-1 to TRBJ1-2; D perhaps matches TRBD1 (6 bases). CDR3 size: 15 residues. The germline gives CDR1 DFQATT, CDR2 SNEGSKA (reference sequence). Between the trimmed V and J ends, which lost 0 bases and 6 bases, there was a span of 17 bases. CDR3: CSAREKPGHQHGYTF. CDR3 DNA: TGCAGTGCTAGAGAGAAACCGGGACATCAACATGGCTACACCTTC.

In its sample, this clonotype was seen many times. The chain is built from TRBV7-8 and TRBJ1-1, with no clear D. CDR3 length: 12 residues. The V end lost 6 bases, the J end lost 0 bases, and 5 bases lay between the germline ends. The germline V gene encodes CDR1 SGHVS and CDR2 FQNEAQ. CDR3 in amino acids: CASSRVNTEAFF. The CDR3 region has the DNA TGTGCCAGCAGTAGGGTGAACACTGAAGCTTTCTTT.

This clonotype has more than one count but fewer than ten. The CDR3 DNA sequence: TGCAGCGTTTTTATAGCGGGGGGGCTTGGGGCAGATACGCAGTATTTT. Translation gives CSVFIAGGLGADTQYF. J is TRBJ2-3 and V is TRBV29-1; 11 bases are shared with TRBD2. This CDR3 spans 16 amino acids. The J segment lost 4 bases and the V segment lost 5 bases, leaving 11 bases of the junction unmatched. From germline, CDR1 is SQVTM and CDR2 ANQGSEA.

The J gene is TRBJ2-1, the V gene TRBV20-1, with TRBD2 matching 15 bases. CDR1 and CDR2 from the germline V gene are DFQATT and SNEGSKA (reference sequence). This CDR3 has 13 amino acids. This chain's CDR3 is CSRTSGGANEQFF. CDR3 DNA sequence: TGCAGCCGGACTAGCGGGGGGGCTAATGAGCAGTTCTTC.

This chain uses TRBV2 with TRBJ2-1; no definite D call. Trimming left V 10 bases short and J 0 bases short, with 16 bases between. Germline values: CDR1 SNHLY, CDR2 FYNNEI. This CDR3 spans 15 amino acids. In DNA form, the CDR3 reads TGTGCCACTAAGGCGGCTTCCGACTCCTACAATGAGCAGTTCTTC. Protein product: CATKAASDSYNEQFF.

The genes are TRBV15 and TRBJ2-5; no definite D call. The V and J ends lost 3 bases and 5 bases respectively, with 7 bases between them. The CDR3 loop spans 12 amino acids. Germline CDR1 LNHNV, CDR2 YYDKDF (reference sequence). The CDR3 protein is CATSRIRETQYF. In nucleotides, the CDR3 is TGTGCCACCAGCAGGATCAGGGAGACCCAGTACTTC. Full variable domain (missing parts from reference TRBV15 and TRBJ2-5): DAMVIQNPRYQVTQFGKPVTLSCSQTLNHNVMYWYQQKSSQAPKLLFHYYDKDFNNEADTPDNFQSRRPNTSFCFLDIRSPGLGDTAMYLCATSRIRETQYFGPGTRLLVL.